One sample yielded the 29 T cell receptor beta chains listed below, sequenced in a study of shared clonotypes between healthy human individuals. The assay was immunoSEQ multiplex PCR, and TCRdb's table has in-frame clones only and misses some. The sample has 2 million to 2.5 million clones; 85% to 95% are singletons. Material: naive CD4+ T cells from PBMCs. The subset here: CD45RA+ positively selected. The source of these receptors is a man aged 18 to 35 in good health. Some clones in this sample may be carry-over from other donors' samples.

The rearrangement joins TRBV5-1 to TRBJ1-3; D ambiguous. Germline loops: CDR1 SGHRS, CDR2 YFSETQ. The CDR3 spans 11 residues. The V end was cut by 8 bases, the J end by 0 bases, with 3 bases between. CDR3 nucleotides: TGCGCCAGAAACTCTGGAAACACCATATATTTT. Amino acids: CARNSGNTIYF. The full variable domain, rest sourced from reference TRBV5-1 and TRBJ1-3, is KAGVTQTPRYLIKTRGQQVTLSCSPISGHRSVSWYQQTPGQGLQFLFEYFSETQRNKGNFPGRFSGRQFSNSRSEMNVSTLELGDSALYLCARNSGNTIYFGEGSWLTVV.

This chain uses TRBV7-2 with TRBJ2-2; TRBD2 matches 8 bases. CDR1 and CDR2 from the germline V gene are SGHTA and FQGNSA. The CDR3 covers 15 residues. J gave up 4 bases and V 6 bases, and 7 bases lay outside the gene matches. The CDR3 DNA sequence: TGTGCCAGCAGACCGGGACTAGTGGTCACCGGGGAGCTGTTTTTT. Protein: CASRPGLVVTGELFF.

The table lists this clone with a count of one. The chain is built from TRBV28 and TRBJ2-2; 9 bases are a match to TRBD1. Germline-derived CDR1 and CDR2 are MDHEN and SYDVKM. V dropped 1 base and J dropped 4; count of bases not matched to a gene: 4. The CDR3 spans 16 residues. Here the CDR3 DNA reads TGTGCCAGCAGTTTATCTGGACAGGGGAGCACCGGGGAGCTGTTTTTT. This encodes CASSLSGQGSTGELFF.

This clone was detected only a few times. The same CDR3 also results from other DNA sequences found in this sample. The J gene is TRBJ1-2, the V gene TRBV28; D unresolved. Germline V gives CDR1 MDHEN, CDR2 SYDVKM. Deletions cut 6 bases from V and 2 bases from J, with 4 bases between. The CDR3 sequence is 11 residues long. This CDR3 is CASSINYGYTF. The CDR3 nucleotides read TGTGCCAGCAGCATCAACTATGGCTACACCTTC.

V gene TRBV9 combines with J gene TRBJ1-4; possible D gene TRBD1, 6 bases. Trimming took 0 bases from V and 8 from J, leaving 11 bases between them. Germline CDR1 is SGDLS and CDR2 is YYNGEE. The CDR3 has 14 amino acids. The DNA of the CDR3 is TGTGCCAGCAGCGTAGAAGAGGGGGAGGAAAAACTGTTTTTT. Amino acid sequence: CASSVEEGEEKLFF.

J is TRBJ1-2 and V is TRBV28; D remains unclear. CDR3 length: 12 residues. Germline-derived CDR1 and CDR2 are MDHEN and SYDVKM. Trimming pared 6 bases from V and 4 bases from J, leaving 9 bases between. The CDR3 here is CASRGRRYGYTF. CDR3 bases: TGTGCCAGCAGGGGCCGCCGCTATGGCTACACCTTC.

The chain recombines TRBV4-1 with TRBJ2-7; D may be TRBD2 (6 bases). The CDR3 sequence is 17 residues long. Germline loops: CDR1 MGHRA, CDR2 YSYEKL. The V end was cut by 0 bases, the J end by 2 bases, with 17 bases between. CDR3 DNA sequence: TGCGCCAGCAGCCAAGATCGAACTGGCGGGACGGCCTACGAGCAGTACTTC. This encodes CASSQDRTGGTAYEQYF.

CDR3 nucleotide sequence: TGTGCCAGCAGCCGTACAGGGGGCCCAGAGACCCAGTACTTC. Its translation: CASSRTGGPETQYF. The chain carries TRBV5-4 and TRBJ2-5, with TRBD1 matching 9 bases. Germline V CDR1 and CDR2: SGHNT, YYREEE (reference sequence). J gave up 4 bases and V 4 bases, and 5 bases lay outside the gene matches. This CDR3 comprises 14 residues.

This chain joins TRBV2 and TRBJ2-7, with D perhaps given as TRBD1 or TRBD2 (6 bases each). The CDR3 sequence is 16 residues long. The germline V gene encodes CDR1 SNHLY and CDR2 FYNNEI. The V and J ends lost 10 bases and 0 bases respectively, with 22 bases between them. DNA for the CDR3: TGTGCCATCAATTCGGGGGCGGGGCAAAGCTCCTACGAGCAGTACTTC. Protein product: CAINSGAGQSSYEQYF.

V gene TRBV28 combines with J gene TRBJ2-7, with 7 bases identical to TRBD2. CDR3 length equals 13 residues. Germline V gene sequence: CDR1 MDHEN, CDR2 SYDVKM. Trimming at V came to 4 bases and at J to 4 bases, leaving 4 bases not matched to a gene. The CDR3 loop reads CASSSGTKYEQYF. In nucleotides, the CDR3 is TGTGCCAGCAGTTCTGGGACTAAGTACGAGCAGTACTTC.

This clone was detected only once. The gene calls are TRBV2 and TRBJ2-7; tentative D call: TRBD2 (5 bases). This CDR3 has 13 residues. CDR1 and CDR2 (germline): SNHLY, FYNNEI. The V gene lost 7 bases and the J gene lost 2 bases, with 12 bases spanning the gap. The CDR3 bases are TGTGCCAGCAACGAGAGGGCAGCCTACGAGCAGTACTTC. This sequence encodes CASNERAAYEQYF.

V and J are TRBV6-5 and TRBJ2-7; D is ambiguous. The CDR3 length is 14 residues. Trimming cost V 10 bases and J 2 bases, with 18 bases left between them. Germline-derived CDR1 and CDR2 are MNHEY and SVGAGI. The CDR3 DNA reads TGTGCCACCCAGGTGGGGAAAGGGACCTACGAGCAGTACTTC. Encoded protein: CATQVGKGTYEQYF.

The rearrangement links TRBV27 to TRBJ2-6, with D tentatively TRBD1 (6 bases). The germline gives CDR1 MNHEY, CDR2 SMNVEV (reference sequence). CDR3 length equals 15 residues. The germline V and J ends were trimmed by 4 bases and 2 bases, with 9 bases remaining between them. This CDR3 is CASSYRVAGANVLTF. Written as DNA, the CDR3 is TGTGCCAGCAGTTACAGGGTGGCTGGGGCCAACGTCCTGACTTTC.

The chain employs TRBV18 and TRBJ2-7, with D possibly being TRBD2 (6 bases). With 1 base removed from V and 4 bases from J, the gap between germline ends came to 8 bases. Germline lookup yields CDR1 KGHSH and CDR2 LQKENI. The CDR3 extends over 13 amino acids. Here the CDR3 DNA reads TGTGCCAGCTCACCACAACGGGAGTACGAGCAGTACTTC. It yields the protein CASSPQREYEQYF.

The gene calls are TRBV10-3 and TRBJ1-1; no definite D call. This CDR3 comprises 13 residues. Germline V lookup: CDR1 ENHRY, CDR2 SYGVKD. Deletions cut 3 bases from V and 1 base from J, with 6 bases between. As DNA, the CDR3 is TGTGCCATCAGTGAAGAGAGGAACACTGAAGCTTTCTTT. Protein sequence: CAISEERNTEAFF.

The gene calls are TRBV7-9 and TRBJ1-5; possible D gene TRBD1, 6 bases. Per germline, CDR1 SEHNR and CDR2 FQNEAQ (reference sequence). V was cut by 5 bases and J by 1 base, with 15 bases left in between. The CDR3 extends over 16 amino acids. The CDR3 nucleotides read TGTGCCAGCAGCCTCGGGATGGGGACAAGCAATCAGCCCCAGCATTTT. This translates into CASSLGMGTSNQPQHF.

The chain uses TRBV14 and TRBJ1-1, with a weak D call TRBD1 (5 bases). V was clipped by 0 bases and J by 9 bases, with 11 bases between them. Germline assignment: CDR1 SGHDN and CDR2 FVKESK. The CDR3 is made up of 13 amino acids. The CDR3 loop reads CASSQDRQTKAFF. CDR3 in DNA: TGTGCCAGCAGCCAAGATCGACAGACCAAAGCTTTCTTT.

The V gene is TRBV10-2, the J gene TRBJ2-7, with a weak D call TRBD1 (7 bases). The V gene's germline CDR1 is WSHSY and CDR2 SAAADI. The CDR3 is made up of 14 amino acids. Between the trimmed V and J ends, which lost 6 bases and 3 bases, there was a span of 15 bases. The CDR3 coding sequence is TGCGCCAGCAGGGCAGGGGGGAGTCGCTACGAGCAGTACTTC. Its translation is CASRAGGSRYEQYF.

The V call is TRBV27, the J call TRBJ2-5; TRBD1 agrees at 8 bases. Per germline, CDR1 MNHEY and CDR2 SMNVEV (reference sequence). The CDR3 is 15 residues long. Losses at the gene ends were 6 bases for V and 2 bases for J; bases not matched to a gene: 8. The CDR3 DNA reads TGTGCCAGCAGGCGCCCTGGGACAGGTCAAGAGACCCAGTACTTC. Its protein is CASRRPGTGQETQYF.

The chain is built from TRBV4-1 and TRBJ2-1; possibly TRBD2 for D (6 bases). The V end lost 2 bases, the J end lost 8 bases, and 19 bases lay between the germline ends. This CDR3 is built from 16 residues. The germline CDR1 and CDR2 sequences are MGHRA and YSYEKL. In nucleotides, the CDR3 is TGCGCCAGCAGCCAAATTGGTAGCGGACGGGGCGATGAGCAGTTCTTC. This encodes CASSQIGSGRGDEQFF.

The chain recombines TRBV11-2 with TRBJ2-7; 9 bases are shared with TRBD2. J was trimmed by 6 bases and V by 11 bases; bases with no gene match: 17. CDR1 is SGHAT and CDR2 is FQNNGV in the germline V gene. CDR3 length: 15 residues. DNA of the CDR3: TGTGCCTCGAGGGGGGTTAGCGGGAGTGAAGGCGAGCAGTACTTC. It yields the protein CASRGVSGSEGEQYF.

The chain employs TRBV6-5 and TRBJ2-5; tentative D call: TRBD2 (5 bases). The CDR3 has 14 residues. The V gene's germline CDR1 is MNHEY and CDR2 SVGAGI. V lost 0 bases and J lost 5, with 10 bases in between. DNA for the CDR3: TGTGCCAGCAGTTACTCGAGGGCCATGGAGACCCAGTACTTC. Translating it yields CASSYSRAMETQYF.

Only one count was recorded for this clone. The chain joins TRBV5-4 to TRBJ1-1; weak D call: TRBD1 (5 bases). Germline CDR1 SGHNT, CDR2 YYREEE (reference sequence). Trimming shortened V by 3 bases and J by 4 bases, and 10 bases separated the two germline ends. The CDR3 runs to 13 residues. The CDR3: CASSYDSLTEAFF. CDR3 nucleotide sequence: TGTGCCAGCAGCTACGACAGCCTCACTGAAGCTTTCTTT.

The chain combines TRBV5-1 with TRBJ2-1; D possibly corresponds to TRBD2 (6 bases). The CDR3 length is 14 residues. CDR1 is SGHRS, CDR2 YFSETQ, per germline. The germline V and J ends were trimmed by 0 bases and 5 bases, with 9 bases remaining between them. The CDR3 region is CASSLAPGDNEQFF. CDR3 in DNA: TGCGCCAGCAGCTTGGCCCCGGGAGACAATGAGCAGTTCTTC. The entire variable domain, with the rest obtained from reference TRBV5-1 and TRBJ2-1, is as follows: KAGVTQTPRYLIKTRGQQVTLSCSPISGHRSVSWYQQTPGQGLQFLFEYFSETQRNKGNFPGRFSGRQFSNSRSEMNVSTLELGDSALYLCASSLAPGDNEQFFGPGTRLTVL.

V and J are TRBV6-4 and TRBJ2-3; 7 bases line up with TRBD1. The V gene's germline CDR1 is MRHNA and CDR2 SNTAGT. Losses at the gene ends were 4 bases for V and 5 bases for J; bases not matched to a gene: 18. There are 18 residues in the CDR3. CDR3 protein: CASSADRVGIWAKDTQYF. In DNA, the CDR3 is TGTGCCAGCAGTGCCGACAGGGTGGGAATTTGGGCCAAAGATACGCAGTATTTT.

V and J are TRBV5-1 and TRBJ2-1; D not resolved. Between the trimmed V and J ends, which lost 5 bases and 2 bases, there was a span of 14 bases. CDR3 length equals 15 residues. Germline values: CDR1 SGHRS, CDR2 YFSETQ. The CDR3 here is CASSPRPPTYNEQFF. The CDR3 nucleotides read TGCGCCAGCAGTCCGAGACCGCCAACCTACAATGAGCAGTTCTTC.

The chain links TRBV6-1 to TRBJ1-2; possible D gene TRBD1, 5 bases. CDR1 and CDR2 from the germline V gene are MNHNS and SASEGT. The V and J ends lost 8 bases and 8 bases respectively, with 15 bases between them. This CDR3 contains 12 residues. In nucleotides, the CDR3 is TGTGCCAGCTTCAAATTGGGGGTCGGCTACACCTTC. Translated, it gives CASFKLGVGYTF.

CDR3 sequence: CAIRGGMSYEQYF. CDR3 sequence (DNA): TGTGCCATTCGTGGGGGTATGTCCTACGAGCAGTACTTC. The chain uses TRBV28 and TRBJ2-7; D tentatively reads TRBD1 or TRBD2 (5 bases each). The V and J ends lost 10 bases and 1 base respectively, with 14 bases between them. Germline CDR1 reads MDHEN; CDR2 reads SYDVKM. The CDR3 is made up of 13 amino acids.

The rearrangement links TRBV21-1 to TRBJ1-5. TRBV21-1 is shown as a pseudogene. This CDR3 is built from 11 residues. In DNA, the CDR3 is TGTGCCAGCGGGAAAAATCAGCCCCAGCATTTT. Amino acid sequence: CASGKNQPQHF.